These T cell receptor beta chains were read from a single sample in a study of CD8 T cells in ankylosing spondylitis. Each CDR3 protein is one row after TCRdb ran MiXCR on the 5' RACE reads. The table records under 300,000 distinct CDR3 sequences, around 9.2% of them present only once. The sample taken for sequencing was blood, either unsorted or a sorted T cell fraction (not recorded which). The receptors were sampled from a male donor with ankylosing spondylitis or in good health (not recorded which). CDR3s include the opening cysteine and the closing phenylalanine or tryptophan. A D gene is named only where the DNA matches it firmly. Clone size appears in some rows only: once, few, many, or a class for an expanded clone.

j_gene | abundance | d_gene | v_gene | CDR3aa | CDR3nt
TRBJ1-2 | - | - | TRBV7-2 | CASSLDQGTPDF | TGTGCCAGCAGCTTAGACCAAGGGACGCCGGACTTC
TRBJ1-1 | - | TRBD1 | TRBV11-1 | CASRAGPLIMDRGGTEAFF | TGTGCCAGCAGAGCGGGCCCCTTAATAATGGACAGGGGAGGAACTGAAGCTTTCTTT
TRBJ2-1 | - | - | TRBV11-1 | CASSPPQLGQFF | TGTGCCAGCAGCCCCCCGCAACTCGGGCAGTTCTTC
TRBJ2-7 | many | - | TRBV11-3 | CASSLGPWEQYF | TGTGCCAGCAGCTTAGGGCCCTGGGAGCAGTACTTC
TRBJ2-3 | many | TRBD2 | TRBV10-3 | CAISEAGGYTDTQYF | TGTGCCATCAGTGAGGCGGGAGGATACACAGATACGCAGTATTTT
TRBJ1-4 | - | - | TRBV18 | CASSPGRGFNEKLFF | TGTGCCAGCTCACCCGGTCGGGGATTTAATGAAAAACTGTTTTTT
TRBJ1-3 | few | - | TRBV7-9 | CASSRNRAGNTIYF | TGTGCCAGCAGCCGGAATCGGGCAGGAAACACCATATATTTT
TRBJ1-1 | many | - | TRBV7-9 | CASSLEGGVNTEAFF | TGTGCCAGCAGCTTAGAAGGAGGGGTGAACACTGAAGCTTTCTTT
TRBJ2-7 | many | TRBD2 | TRBV6-5 | CASSYRRGVPTYEQYF | TGTGCCAGCAGTTACCGGCGGGGGGTCCCAACCTACGAGCAGTACTTC
TRBJ2-1 | - | TRBD1 | TRBV29-1 | CSVEEDRAFISEQFF | TGCAGCGTTGAAGAGGACAGGGCCTTTATTTCTGAGCAGTTCTTC
TRBJ2-1 | few | - | TRBV5-1 | CASSLSVAVSPYNEQFF | TGCGCCAGCAGCTTGTCGGTCGCTGTCTCGCCCTACAATGAGCAGTTCTTC
TRBJ2-2 | many | - | TRBV9 | CASSVGGGRTTGELFF | TGTGCCAGCAGCGTAGGGGGTGGCCGCACCACCGGGGAGCTGTTTTTT
TRBJ2-1 | many | TRBD2 | TRBV10-3 | CAISESRTSGRAWSSYNEQFF | TGTGCCATCAGTGAGTCTCGGACTAGCGGGAGGGCCTGGAGCTCCTACAATGAGCAGTTCTTC
TRBJ2-1 | many | TRBD1 | TRBV5-6 | CASSLTGQGSEQFF | TGTGCCAGCAGCCTCACGGGACAGGGAAGCGAGCAGTTCTTC
TRBJ1-2 | many | - | TRBV12-3/TRBV12-4 | CASRPTDSPNYGYTF | TGTGCCAGCAGACCGACGGACAGTCCTAACTATGGCTACACCTTC
TRBJ2-3 | few | - | TRBV7-7 | CASSLVPVGSTDTQYF | TGTGCTAGCAGCTTAGTCCCAGTGGGAAGCACAGATACGCAGTATTTT
TRBJ1-6 | few | - | TRBV12-3/TRBV12-4 | CASTPGLNNSPLHF | TGTGCCAGCACCCCCGGACTGAATAATTCACCCCTCCACTTT
TRBJ1-2 | many | - | TRBV5-1 | CASSPGPPPHGYTF | TGCGCCAGCAGCCCGGGGCCTCCTCCCCATGGCTACACCTTC
TRBJ2-7 | many | TRBD1 | TRBV29-1 | CSVKQGLGEQYF | TGCAGCGTCAAACAGGGGCTGGGCGAGCAGTACTTC
TRBJ2-1 | many | - | TRBV20-1 | CSARSGTYTYNEQFF | TGCAGTGCTAGGTCCGGGACTTATACCTACAATGAGCAGTTCTTC
TRBJ1-2 | many | - | TRBV5-1 | CASSLEGTGGYTF | TGCGCCAGCAGCTTGGAAGGGACCGGTGGCTACACCTTC
TRBJ1-5 | - | - | TRBV7-2 | CASSPPGPNQPQHF | TGTGCCAGCAGCCCCCCAGGGCCCAATCAGCCCCAGCATTTT
TRBJ2-3 | many | TRBD1 | TRBV5-1 | CASSFGQGRGDTQYF | TGCGCCAGCAGCTTCGGACAGGGGAGGGGAGATACGCAGTATTTT
TRBJ2-2 | many | TRBD1 | TRBV2 | CASSSRDRGTSGELFF | TGTGCCAGCAGCTCCCGGGACAGGGGGACCTCCGGGGAGCTGTTTTTT
TRBJ1-1 | - | - | TRBV12-3/TRBV12-4 | CASRRDKNTEAFF | TGTGCCAGCAGGAGGGACAAGAACACTGAAGCTTTCTTT
TRBJ2-5 | - | - | TRBV4-2 | CASSQRPLYQETQYF | TGTGCCAGCAGCCAACGGCCTCTATATCAAGAGACCCAGTACTTC
TRBJ2-7 | many | TRBD1 | TRBV12-3/TRBV12-4 | CATTSDRESYEQYF | TGTGCCACCACCTCCGACAGGGAGTCCTACGAGCAGTACTTC
TRBJ2-3 | many | - | TRBV20-1 | CSAGDSGPDTQYF | TGCAGTGCTGGGGACAGCGGGCCAGATACGCAGTATTTT
TRBJ2-7 | many | TRBD1 | TRBV20-1 | CSAHEGQGGVEQYF | TGCAGTGCCCACGAGGGACAGGGTGGTGTCGAGCAGTACTTC
TRBJ1-1 | many | - | TRBV25-1 | CASSEMGRDTEAFF | TGTGCCAGCAGTGAAATGGGCAGGGACACTGAAGCTTTCTTT
TRBJ2-7 | many | - | TRBV7-8 | CASSSPYEQYF | TGTGCCAGCAGCTCCCCTTACGAGCAGTACTTC
TRBJ1-1 | many | - | TRBV5-8 | CASSRRTGYTEAFF | TGTGCCAGCAGCCGTAGGACCGGCTACACTGAAGCTTTCTTT
TRBJ2-2 | many | - | TRBV12-3/TRBV12-4 | CASSLKRNGELFF | TGTGCCAGCAGTTTAAAAAGAAACGGGGAGCTGTTTTTT
TRBJ1-2 | many | - | TRBV12-3/TRBV12-4 | CASSNRAGAAYGYTF | TGTGCCAGCAGTAACAGGGCTGGGGCCGCCTATGGCTACACCTTC
TRBJ2-7 | few | - | TRBV7-2 | CASSLDAVEQYF | TGTGCCAGCAGCTTAGATGCCGTCGAGCAGTACTTC
TRBJ1-2 | many | - | TRBV12-3/TRBV12-4 | CASSPRQTYGYTF | TGTGCCAGCAGCCCCCGACAGACTTATGGCTACACCTTC
TRBJ2-3 | many | TRBD2 | TRBV12-3/TRBV12-4 | CASSLGLAGATQYF | TGTGCCAGCAGTTTAGGACTAGCGGGAGCTACGCAGTATTTT
TRBJ1-2 | many | - | TRBV10-3 | CAISVAEDYGYTF | TGTGCCATCAGTGTGGCAGAAGACTATGGCTACACCTTC
TRBJ2-3 | - | TRBD2 | TRBV30 | CAWSVGLAAQDTQYF | TGTGCCTGGAGTGTGGGGCTAGCGGCCCAAGATACGCAGTATTTT
TRBJ2-7 | few | TRBD1 | TRBV20-1 | CSASLPGTGGYEQYF | TGCAGTGCCTCCCTCCCCGGGACAGGGGGCTACGAGCAGTACTTC
TRBJ1-4 | many | - | TRBV12-3/TRBV12-4 | CASRMATNEKLFF | TGTGCCAGTAGAATGGCAACTAATGAAAAACTGTTTTTT
TRBJ1-1 | many | TRBD1 | TRBV19 | CASREDRGRNTEAFF | TGTGCCAGTAGGGAGGACAGGGGACGGAACACTGAAGCTTTCTTT
TRBJ2-3 | many | TRBD2 | TRBV10-3 | CAISDGAGADTQYF | TGTGCCATCAGTGACGGAGCGGGGGCAGATACGCAGTATTTT
TRBJ1-6 | - | - | TRBV7-8 | CASSYSGSPLHF | TGTGCCAGCAGCTACTCGGGGTCACCCCTCCACTTT
TRBJ1-5 | few | TRBD1 | TRBV7-2 | CASSYGTGGGGPQHF | TGTGCCAGCAGCTATGGGACAGGCGGAGGGGGGCCCCAGCATTTT
TRBJ2-1 | few | TRBD1 | TRBV19 | CASSKQGASYNEQFF | TGTGCCAGTAGTAAACAGGGGGCTTCCTACAATGAGCAGTTCTTC
TRBJ2-2 | many | - | TRBV5-4 | CASSLSGLNTGELFF | TGTGCCAGCAGCTTGTCAGGTCTGAACACCGGGGAGCTGTTTTTT
TRBJ2-2 | many | - | TRBV9 | CASSDGSRGIANTGELFF | TGTGCCAGCAGCGATGGGTCGAGGGGGATCGCGAACACCGGGGAGCTGTTTTTT